This TCR beta chain was recorded in a study of cytomegalovirus exposure and HLA in healthy donors. A multiplex PCR was run with 60 Vbeta primers and 13 Jbeta primers. Only in-frame clones appear in the TCRdb table, and some are missing; sequencing was by immunoSEQ multiplex PCR. The repertoire holds 100,000 to 120,000 clones, with roughly three quarters as singletons. Germline values: CDR1 SGHDT, CDR2 YYEEEE. With 0 bases clipped from V and 5 bases from J, the junction kept 10 bases outside the gene matches. The CDR3 covers 16 residues. Regarding the study as a whole: Earlier analysis found most TCR beta V segments productive about 90% or about 30% of the time. It was reported that TCR beta sequences correctly inferred the HLA-A and HLA-B alleles for most subjects.

Donors in the study were healthy people who gave bone marrow. Worth noting for this clone: Its target is unknown.

Sequencing input: PBMCs. The V gene is TRBV5-6, the J gene TRBJ2-7; 8 bases fit TRBD1. The receptor was isolated from a man aged 25-45 years in good health and CMV-seronegative. The CDR3: CASSLAIQGEAHEQYF. The CDR3 DNA reads as TGTGCCAGCAGCTTGGCAATACAGGGGGAGGCCCACGAGCAGTACTTC.